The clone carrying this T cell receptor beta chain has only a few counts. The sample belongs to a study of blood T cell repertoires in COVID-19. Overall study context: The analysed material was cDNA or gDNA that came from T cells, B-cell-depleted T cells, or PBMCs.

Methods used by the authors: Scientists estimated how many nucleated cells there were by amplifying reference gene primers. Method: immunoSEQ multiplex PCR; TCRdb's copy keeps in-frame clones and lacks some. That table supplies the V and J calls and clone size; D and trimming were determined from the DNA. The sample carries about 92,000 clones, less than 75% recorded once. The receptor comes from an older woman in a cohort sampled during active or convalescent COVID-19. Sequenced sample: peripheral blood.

CDR3 sequence reads: CASSLIFGRGPSNYGYTF. Written as DNA, the CDR3 is TGTGCCAGCAGTTTAATTTTTGGCAGGGGCCCCAGTAACTATGGCTACACCTTC. The chain recombines TRBV27 with TRBJ1-2, with D tentatively TRBD1 (6 bases). The CDR3 covers 18 residues. Germline CDR1 is MNHEY and CDR2 is SMNVEV (reference sequence). The V and J ends lost 2 bases and 1 base respectively, with 20 bases between them.